A selection of T cell receptor beta chains follows, all from one sample in a study of shared clonotypes between healthy human individuals. Some clones are missing from TCRdb's copy, which holds only in-frame ones; the method was immunoSEQ multiplex PCR. Here the sample spans a few hundred thousand clones, roughly 78% being singletons. What was sequenced was PBMCs. These receptors all come from a woman aged 35 to 49 in good health. Some clones in this sample may be carry-over from other donors' samples. The CDR3 runs from the conserved cysteine through the conserved F or W. Each record gives: D gene, J gene, V gene, CDR3 length, clone size, CDR3 DNA, CDR3 protein. A D gene is named only where the DNA matches it firmly. Clone size is given for some rows only: seen once, a few or many times, or a class if the clone is expanded.

>NA|TRBJ2-5|TRBV5-4|14|NA
TGTGCCAGCAGCTTGGGACAGGGAGGGGAGACCCAGTACTTC
CASSLGQGGETQYF
>TRBD1|TRBJ2-3|TRBV19|14|few
TGTGCCAGTCGTGACAGGGGGCGGGAAGATACGCAGTATTTT
CASRDRGREDTQYF
>TRBD1|TRBJ1-1|TRBV5-5|13|few
TGTGCCAGCAGCGGGGACAGGGGTGATGAAGCTTTCTTT
CASSGDRGDEAFF
>NA|TRBJ2-5|TRBV28|14|NA
TGTGCCAGCAGTCCCGGGCTCTTTGGGGGGACCCAGTACTTC
CASSPGLFGGTQYF
>TRBD2|TRBJ2-7|TRBV6-1|15|NA
TGTGCCAGCAGTGAAGTGCCTAGCGGGAGGAACGAGCAGTACTTC
CASSEVPSGRNEQYF
>TRBD1|TRBJ2-4|TRBV27|14|NA
TGTGCCAGCAGCTTGAACCGGGACAGCGCAATTCAGTACTTC
CASSLNRDSAIQYF
>NA|TRBJ1-3|TRBV5-1|16|NA
TGCGCCAGCAGCTTGGACCCCTTGCTCTCTGGAAACACCATATATTTT
CASSLDPLLSGNTIYF
>NA|TRBJ2-1|TRBV5-1|13|few
TGCGCCAGCTGTCTTGCGGGACACAATGAGCAGTTCTTC
CASCLAGHNEQFF
>NA|TRBJ1-5|TRBV18|13|NA
TGTGCCAGCTCACCGGAGATGGATCAGCCCCAGCATTTT
CASSPEMDQPQHF
>NA|TRBJ1-3|TRBV4-3|16|NA
TGCGCCAGCAGCCAAGATTGGCAATCGGGTGGAAACACCATATATTTT
CASSQDWQSGGNTIYF
>NA|TRBJ2-1|TRBV4-2|16|NA
TGTGCCAGCAGCCAAGGGGATCAGACTATCTACAATGAGCAGTTCTTC
CASSQGDQTIYNEQFF